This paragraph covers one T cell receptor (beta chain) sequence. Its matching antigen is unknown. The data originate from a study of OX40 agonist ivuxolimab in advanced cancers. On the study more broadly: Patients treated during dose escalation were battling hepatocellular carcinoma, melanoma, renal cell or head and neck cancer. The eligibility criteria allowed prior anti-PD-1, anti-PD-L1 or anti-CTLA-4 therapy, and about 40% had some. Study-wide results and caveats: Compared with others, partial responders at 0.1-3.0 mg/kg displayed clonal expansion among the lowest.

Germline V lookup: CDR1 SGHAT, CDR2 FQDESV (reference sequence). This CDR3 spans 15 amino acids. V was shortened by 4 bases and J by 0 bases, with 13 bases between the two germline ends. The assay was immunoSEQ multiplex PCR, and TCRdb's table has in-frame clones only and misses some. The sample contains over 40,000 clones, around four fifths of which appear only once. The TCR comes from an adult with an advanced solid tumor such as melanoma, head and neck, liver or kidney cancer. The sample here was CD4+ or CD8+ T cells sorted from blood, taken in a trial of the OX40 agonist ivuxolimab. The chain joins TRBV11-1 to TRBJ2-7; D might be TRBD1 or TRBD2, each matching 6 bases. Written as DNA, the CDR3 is TGTGCCAGCAGCTCCCGACAGGACTACTCCTACGAGCAGTACTTC. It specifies CASSSRQDYSYEQYF. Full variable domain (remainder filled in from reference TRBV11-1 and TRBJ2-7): EAEVAQSPRYKITEKSQAVAFWCDPISGHATLYWYRQILGQGPELLVQFQDESVVDDSQLPKDRFSAERLKGVDSTLKIQPAELGDSAMYLCASSSRQDYSYEQYFGPGTRLTVT.